This TCR beta chain is drawn from a study of cytotoxic CD8 clonotypes in ibrutinib-treated CLL. Study-level background: Once patients had received a median approximately twelve months of treatment, range 6 to 36, response samples were obtained. Across samples, productive templates numbered more than 200,000 and productive rearrangements reached around 98,000 on average.

CDR1 and CDR2 (germline): LGHNA, YSLEER. There are 15 residues in the CDR3. J lost 4 bases, V lost 0 bases, and 4 bases had no gene match. Study results and limitations: Researchers report that baseline clonality outpaced age-matched healthy donors and tracked circulating CD8+ T-cell counts. Shared public clonotypes were rare, and on treatment they either got smaller or stayed the same.

Only in-frame clones appear in the TCRdb table, and some are missing; sequencing was by immunoSEQ multiplex PCR. The sample holds nearly 300,000 clones; roughly three quarters are singletons and the top ten take roughly 5.7%. A word on this clone: Its antigen is not identified.

This chain uses TRBV4-3 with TRBJ2-3; 7 bases match TRBD2. This material consisted of PBMCs, taken at disease progression, from a patient treated with ibrutinib. The TCR comes from a human donor with chronic lymphocytic leukemia. CDR3 sequence (DNA): TGCGCCAGCAGCCAAGAAGGGGAGGGCCCAGATACGCAGTATTTT. This gives the protein CASSQEGEGPDTQYF.